Listed here is a single TCR beta chain. This CDR3 spans 13 amino acids. Germline V gives CDR1 SGHNT, CDR2 YYREEE (reference sequence). Trimming took 3 bases from V and 1 from J, leaving 7 bases between them. This specimen belongs to a study of control samples from healthy donors and cancer patients. The protocol was immunoSEQ multiplex PCR, while the TCRdb copy is restricted to in-frame clones and leaves out a portion. In the table there are around 80,000 clones, approximately 94% of which are singletons. The sequenced material came from blood. This chain joins TRBV5-4 and TRBJ1-1; D gene unclear. The sequence was collected from a woman between 25 and 40 years old in good health. The CDR3 loop is CASSSPGNTEAFF. The CDR3 nucleotides are TGTGCCAGCAGCTCCCCAGGGAACACTGAAGCTTTCTTT.